The 16 T cell receptor beta chains listed next were all sequenced from one sample in a study of identical twins. MiXCR, run by TCRdb on the 5' RACE reads, gives a single entry per CDR3 protein. This sample has about 530,000 distinct CDR3 sequences; about a fifth occur once, and the top ten carry roughly 0.5%. In addition, the sample was reused for a study of yellow fever vaccine responses in identical twins.

Specimen: CD4+ T cells sorted from blood. These receptor sequences come from a woman aged 18-35 years in good health.

This clonotype was counted between two and nine times. V is TRBV28 and J is TRBJ1-1, with 7 bases aligning to TRBD1. V lost 3 bases to trimming and J lost 3 bases; unmatched junction nucleotides: 4. The CDR3 contains 14 residues. Germline CDR1 is MDHEN and CDR2 is SYDVKM. For the CDR3, the DNA is TGTGCCAGCAGTTTTTGGACAGGAGACACTGAAGCTTTCTTT. This translates into CASSFWTGDTEAFF. Together with reference TRBV28 and TRBJ1-1, the CDR3 gives the full variable domain: DVKVTQSSRYLVKRTGEKVFLECVQDMDHENMFWYRQDPGLGLRLIYFSYDVKMKEKGDIPEGYSVSREKKERFSLILESASTNQTSMYLCASSFWTGDTEAFFGQGTRLTVV.

The chain links TRBV20-1 to TRBJ2-1; 7 bases agree with TRBD2. Per the germline V gene, CDR1 is DFQATT and CDR2 is SNEGSKA (reference sequence). V lost 5 bases to trimming and J lost 3 bases; unmatched junction nucleotides: 10. This CDR3 spans 15 amino acids. CDR3 sequence reads: CSAHPSGAVYNEQFF. The CDR3 nucleotides read TGCAGTGCTCACCCCAGCGGGGCCGTCTACAATGAGCAGTTCTTC.

This clonotype was seen ten or more times. The chain uses TRBV12-3 or TRBV12-4 and TRBJ2-1; 8 nucleotides line up with TRBD2. Trimming at V came to 5 bases and at J to 0 bases, leaving 3 bases not matched to a gene. This CDR3 contains 15 residues. The CDR3 region has the DNA TGTGCCAGCAGTACAAGCGGGGGCTCCTACAATGAGCAGTTCTTC. It codes for CASSTSGGSYNEQFF.

This chain connects TRBV12-3 or TRBV12-4 to TRBJ2-2; D ambiguous. This CDR3 is 15 amino acids long. Trimming took 4 bases from V and 0 from J, leaving 9 bases between them. CDR3 DNA: TGTGCCAGCAGTTACAAGAACGCGAACACCGGGGAGCTGTTTTTT. It encodes CASSYKNANTGELFF.

This clonotype was counted a few times. V gene TRBV7-8 combines with J gene TRBJ2-1; D is uncertain. Germline-derived CDR1 and CDR2 are SGHVS and FQNEAQ. The CDR3 has 17 amino acids. V lost 5 bases, J lost 0 bases, and 17 bases lay in between. The CDR3 DNA is TGTGCCAGCAGCCCGCGTTTTGCCTATCCCTCCTACAATGAGCAGTTCTTC. Amino acids: CASSPRFAYPSYNEQFF. The variable domain in full, with the rest retrieved from reference TRBV7-8 and TRBJ2-1, is GAGVSQSPRYKVAKRGQDVALRCDPISGHVSLFWYQQALGQGPEFLTYFQNEAQLDKSGLPSDRFFAERPEGSVSTLKIQRTQQEDSAVYLCASSPRFAYPSYNEQFFGPGTRLTVL.

This clonotype was found many times. The chain links TRBV20-1 to TRBJ2-5, with D perhaps TRBD1 or TRBD2 (5 bases each). The V end lost 3 bases, the J end lost 1 base, and 6 bases lay between the germline ends. The CDR3 is made up of 12 amino acids. The germline gives CDR1 DFQATT, CDR2 SNEGSKA (reference sequence). As DNA, the CDR3 is TGCAGTGCTAGGGGGGTCCAAGAGACCCAGTACTTC. It translates to CSARGVQETQYF.

The J gene is TRBJ2-7, the V gene TRBV3-1; D is unresolved. There are 13 residues in the CDR3. With 7 bases removed from V and 6 bases from J, the gap between germline ends came to 16 bases. The germline V gene encodes CDR1 LGHDT and CDR2 YNNKEL (reference sequence). The CDR3 loop is CASTTSSQCEQYV. As DNA, the CDR3 is TGTGCCAGCACCACCTCCTCACAGTGCGAGCAGTACGTC.

The V call is TRBV5-1, the J call TRBJ2-1, with a possible D match to TRBD1 (6 bases). Germline V gives CDR1 SGHRS, CDR2 YFSETQ. Trimming shortened V by 0 bases and J by 7 bases, and 14 bases separated the two germline ends. CDR3 length: 15 amino acids. This chain's CDR3 is CASSLEPTGRNEQFF. In nucleotides, the CDR3 is TGCGCCAGCAGCTTGGAACCCACAGGGCGGAATGAGCAGTTCTTC.

This clonotype was counted a few times. This chain connects TRBV5-1 to TRBJ1-1, with a possible D match to TRBD1 (6 bases). Trimming left V 0 bases short and J 0 bases short, with 12 bases between. Per germline, CDR1 SGHRS and CDR2 YFSETQ. The CDR3 covers 16 residues. CDR3 sequence reads: CASSLAGQPMNTEAFF. The CDR3 nucleotides are TGCGCCAGCAGCTTGGCCGGACAGCCTATGAACACTGAAGCTTTCTTT.

This clonotype turned up a few times. The genes are TRBV12-3 or TRBV12-4 and TRBJ1-2; D uncertain. This CDR3 has 12 amino acids. V was pared by 3 bases and J by 7 bases, with 9 bases between. This CDR3 is CASSLEDAGYTF. CDR3 bases: TGTGCCAGCAGTTTGGAGGATGCTGGCTACACCTTC.

This clonotype was detected only a few times. The DNA of the CDR3 is TGCGCCAGCAGCCAAGAACAGGGGACCCAAGAGACCCAGTACTTC. This sequence encodes CASSQEQGTQETQYF. V gene TRBV4-1 combines with J gene TRBJ2-5, with TRBD1 matching 7 bases. CDR1 and CDR2 from the germline V gene are MGHRA and YSYEKL. The CDR3 is 15 residues long. V was clipped by 0 bases and J by 1 base; unmatched bases: 2.

This sequence joins TRBV3-1 and TRBJ2-5; D gene ambiguous. Trimming cost V 2 bases and J 4 bases, with 8 bases left between them. The CDR3 spans 13 residues. Germline assignment: CDR1 LGHDT and CDR2 YNNKEL (reference sequence). The CDR3 DNA reads TGTGCCAGCAGCCAAATGGTCCTAGAGACCCAGTACTTC. Residues: CASSQMVLETQYF.

The chain combines TRBV19 with TRBJ2-5; D may be TRBD2 (6 bases). Germline V gene data show CDR1 as LNHDA and CDR2 as SQIVND (reference sequence). Trimming left V 3 bases short and J 4 bases short, with 15 bases between. The CDR3 covers 15 residues. The CDR3 region has the DNA TGTGCCAGTAGTATGACTAGTGGGGTCCCAGAGACCCAGTACTTC. Translation gives CASSMTSGVPETQYF.

V and J are TRBV5-1 and TRBJ2-3; D is possibly TRBD1 or TRBD2 (5 bases each). Germline V gene sequence: CDR1 SGHRS, CDR2 YFSETQ. There are 15 residues in the CDR3. Trimming pared 5 bases from V and 5 bases from J, leaving 18 bases between. The CDR3 region is CASRNQGNRGDTQYF. CDR3 in DNA: TGCGCCAGCAGAAACCAGGGAAATCGGGGAGATACGCAGTATTTT.

J is TRBJ1-6 and V is TRBV20-1; 7 positions agree with TRBD1. Germline V gene lookup returns CDR1 DFQATT and CDR2 SNEGSKA (reference sequence). This CDR3 contains 13 residues. V dropped 6 bases and J dropped 8; count of bases not matched to a gene: 7. The CDR3 nucleotides read TGCAGTGCACGAAGACAGGGAGATTCACCCCTCCACTTT. It encodes CSARRQGDSPLHF.

This chain connects TRBV9 to TRBJ2-5; 7 nucleotides line up with TRBD2. With V trimmed by 0 bases and J by 0 bases, 2 bases remained unmatched. The CDR3 consists of 15 residues. Per the germline V gene, CDR1 is SGDLS and CDR2 is YYNGEE. CDR3 coding DNA: TGTGCCAGCAGCGTAGCTAGCGGCAACCAAGAGACCCAGTACTTC. Translated, it gives CASSVASGNQETQYF.